These 18 T cell receptor beta chains were all obtained from the same sample, sequenced in a study of blood T cell repertoires in COVID-19. TCRdb's copy holds only in-frame clones and misses some; the assay was immunoSEQ multiplex PCR. The table records 150,000 to 200,000 clones, approximately 87% of them present only once. What was sequenced was peripheral blood. All receptors come from a woman aged 18-29 years who had recovered from COVID-19.

The chain recombines TRBV4-1 with TRBJ1-3, with TRBD1 matching 9 bases. This CDR3 is built from 15 residues. J gave up 4 bases and V 5 bases, and 6 bases lay outside the gene matches. Germline CDR1 MGHRA, CDR2 YSYEKL. CDR3 nucleotide sequence: TGCGCCAGCAGCGCCAGACAGGGGGAGGGAAACACCATATATTTT. It is translated as CASSARQGEGNTIYF.

The J gene is TRBJ1-5, the V gene TRBV19; tentative D call: TRBD1 (6 bases). The CDR3 has 12 amino acids. The V and J ends lost 9 bases and 7 bases respectively, with 13 bases between them. Germline assignment: CDR1 LNHDA and CDR2 SQIVND (reference sequence). The CDR3: CASTLGGQPQHF. CDR3 DNA: TGTGCCAGCACCCTTGGGGGCCAGCCCCAGCATTTT. The variable domain in full, completed from reference TRBV19 and TRBJ1-5, reads DGGITQSPKYLFRKEGQNVTLSCEQNLNHDAMYWYRQDPGQGLRLIYYSQIVNDFQKGDIAEGYSVSREKKESFPLTVTSAQKNPTAFYLCASTLGGQPQHFGDGTRLSIL.

The chain has TRBV25-1 and TRBJ2-3, with TRBD2 identical over 7 bases. With V trimmed by 7 bases and J by 4 bases, 5 bases remained unmatched. The CDR3 is 13 residues long. CDR1 MGHDK and CDR2 SYGVNS come from the germline V gene. CDR3 DNA: TGTGCCAGCACTTCCAGCGGGGCAGATACGCAGTATTTT. Its protein product is CASTSSGADTQYF.

The chain couples TRBV7-9 to TRBJ1-3; possibly TRBD1 for D (5 bases). This CDR3 has 16 amino acids. Trimming took 4 bases from V and 3 from J, leaving 16 bases between them. Germline values: CDR1 SEHNR, CDR2 FQNEAQ (reference sequence). DNA for the CDR3: TGTGCCAGCAGCTCCATTAGGGGCCCCGTTGGAAACACCATATATTTT. Residues: CASSSIRGPVGNTIYF.

The chain employs TRBV7-2 and TRBJ1-5; D is possibly TRBD1 (6 bases). Germline V gene lookup returns CDR1 SGHTA and CDR2 FQGNSA. The CDR3 is 13 residues long. V dropped 5 bases and J dropped 6 bases, with 11 bases sitting between them. CDR3 sequence (DNA): TGTGCCAGCAGCCTAGGGACATTTCAGCCCCAGCATTTT. Residues: CASSLGTFQPQHF.

This chain connects TRBV6-5 to TRBJ2-1, with TRBD2 identical over 14 bases. Germline lookup yields CDR1 MNHEY and CDR2 SVGAGI. V lost 7 bases and J lost 8; bases outside the gene matches: 4. This CDR3 spans 14 amino acids. In DNA, the CDR3 is TGTGCCAGCAAAAGACTAGCGGGAGGGTATGAGCAGTTCTTC. This codes for CASKRLAGGYEQFF.

V and J are TRBV4-3 and TRBJ2-2; D might be TRBD1 or TRBD2, each matching 6 bases. V was cut by 5 bases and J by 6 bases, with 10 bases left in between. Germline V CDR1 and CDR2: LGHNA, YSLEER. This CDR3 is built from 13 residues. In nucleotides, the CDR3 is TGCGCCAGCAGCGAAGGGGGGCCCGGGGAGCTGTTTTTT. Its protein is CASSEGGPGELFF.

CDR3 amino acids: CASSLRRTDTQYF. CDR3 nucleotides: TGTGCCAGCAGTTTGCGCCGGACTGACACGCAGTATTTT. The rearrangement uses TRBV27 and TRBJ2-3; TRBD2 might be the D (5 bases). This CDR3 is built from 13 residues. Germline-derived CDR1 and CDR2 are MNHEY and SMNVEV (reference sequence). With 3 bases removed from V and 9 bases from J, the gap between germline ends came to 13 bases.

The V call is TRBV2, the J call TRBJ2-2, with a weak D call TRBD1 (5 bases). Trimming pared 7 bases from V and 6 bases from J, leaving 15 bases between. From germline, CDR1 is SNHLY and CDR2 FYNNEI. This CDR3 is built from 14 residues. The CDR3 region is CASKGSQGAGELFF. In DNA, the CDR3 is TGTGCCAGCAAGGGGTCGCAAGGGGCCGGGGAGCTGTTTTTT.

The chain recombines TRBV14 with TRBJ2-5, with D possibly TRBD1 on 5 matching bases. V was pared by 0 bases and J by 5 bases, with 16 bases between. The germline CDR1 and CDR2 sequences are SGHDN and FVKESK. The CDR3 totals 16 residues. CDR3 region: CASSQDPPTVLETQYF. CDR3 coding DNA: TGTGCCAGCAGCCAAGACCCACCGACAGTGCTTGAGACCCAGTACTTC.

Only a few counts were recorded for this clone. CDR3 DNA: TGTGCCAGCTCACTAGACAGGGTGGCTCTGAACACTGAAGCTTTCTTT. Translating gives CASSLDRVALNTEAFF. J is TRBJ1-1 and V is TRBV18; 7 nucleotides match TRBD1. The CDR3 runs 16 residues. Germline V gene data show CDR1 as KGHSH and CDR2 as LQKENI. The J segment lost 0 bases and the V segment lost 4 bases, leaving 8 bases of the junction unmatched. The full variable domain, rest sourced from reference TRBV18 and TRBJ1-1, is NAGVMQNPRHLVRRRGQEARLRCSPMKGHSHVYWYRQLPEEGLKFMVYLQKENIIDESGMPKERFSAEFPKEGPSILRIQQVVRGDSAAYFCASSLDRVALNTEAFFGQGTRLTVV.

The chain has TRBV19 and TRBJ1-5; TRBD1 matches 9 bases. Looked up from germline, CDR1 is LNHDA and CDR2 is SQIVND (reference sequence). This CDR3 region has 16 residues. Germline trimming cut 0 bases from V and 2 bases from J; bases unmatched to any gene: 2. The CDR3 DNA sequence: TGTGCCAGTAGTATAGAGGGGACAGGGCGCAATCAGCCCCAGCATTTT. Its protein is CASSIEGTGRNQPQHF.

V gene TRBV2 combines with J gene TRBJ1-5; the D is unclear. The germline V and J ends were trimmed by 4 bases and 15 bases, with 16 bases remaining between them. From germline, CDR1 is SNHLY and CDR2 FYNNEI. CDR3 size: 12 residues. The CDR3 bases are TGTGCCAGCAGTGGATCGACACCCCTCAGGCATTTT. It codes for CASSGSTPLRHF.

The chain uses TRBV19 and TRBJ1-6, with 9 positions matching TRBD1. CDR1 is LNHDA, CDR2 SQIVND, per germline (reference sequence). CDR3 length: 15 amino acids. V lost 2 bases to trimming and J lost 7 bases; unmatched junction nucleotides: 3. CDR3 sequence: CASSISGQGNSPLHF. The CDR3 bases are TGTGCCAGTAGTATATCCGGACAGGGGAATTCACCCCTCCACTTT. The variable domain in full, completed from reference TRBV19 and TRBJ1-6, reads DGGITQSPKYLFRKEGQNVTLSCEQNLNHDAMYWYRQDPGQGLRLIYYSQIVNDFQKGDIAEGYSVSREKKESFPLTVTSAQKNPTAFYLCASSISGQGNSPLHFGNGTRLTVT.

A few counts support this clone. The V and J genes are TRBV29-1 and TRBJ2-1; D may be TRBD2 (5 bases). The V end lost 6 bases, the J end lost 3 bases, and 9 bases lay between the germline ends. The germline CDR1 and CDR2 sequences are SQVTM and ANQGSEA. CDR3 length: 12 amino acids. Here the CDR3 DNA reads TGCAGCGTACACCGGGACTACAATGAGCAGTTCTTC. It is translated as CSVHRDYNEQFF.

The V and J genes are TRBV2 and TRBJ1-1; no reliable D call. Looked up from germline, CDR1 is SNHLY and CDR2 is FYNNEI. The germline V and J ends were trimmed by 6 bases and 8 bases, with 16 bases remaining between them. The CDR3 sequence is 13 residues long. The CDR3 coding sequence is TGTGCCAGCAGCCTGCAATTGAGGCGGGAAGCTTTCTTT. This codes for CASSLQLRREAFF. The complete variable domain, with remaining parts taken from reference TRBV2 and TRBJ1-1, reads EPEVTQTPSHQVTQMGQEVILRCVPISNHLYFYWYRQILGQKVEFLVSFYNNEISEKSEIFDDQFSVERPDGSNFTLKIRSTKLEDSAMYFCASSLQLRREAFFGQGTRLTVV.

The genes are TRBV5-5 and TRBJ1-1; 7 bases are shared with TRBD1. The CDR3 runs 14 residues. V lost 2 bases and J lost 1; bases outside the gene matches: 2. The germline gives CDR1 SGHKS, CDR2 YYEKEE (reference sequence). The CDR3 loop is CASSLDRANTEAFF. The DNA for the CDR3 is TGTGCCAGCAGCTTAGACAGGGCGAACACTGAAGCTTTCTTT.

V is TRBV9 and J is TRBJ1-5; no definite D call. CDR1 and CDR2 (germline): SGDLS, YYNGEE. The V end was cut by 3 bases, the J end by 5 bases, with 9 bases between. The CDR3 has 13 amino acids. The CDR3 DNA sequence: TGTGCCAGCAGCGCGGGGTTCGATCAGCCCCAGCATTTT. It codes for CASSAGFDQPQHF.